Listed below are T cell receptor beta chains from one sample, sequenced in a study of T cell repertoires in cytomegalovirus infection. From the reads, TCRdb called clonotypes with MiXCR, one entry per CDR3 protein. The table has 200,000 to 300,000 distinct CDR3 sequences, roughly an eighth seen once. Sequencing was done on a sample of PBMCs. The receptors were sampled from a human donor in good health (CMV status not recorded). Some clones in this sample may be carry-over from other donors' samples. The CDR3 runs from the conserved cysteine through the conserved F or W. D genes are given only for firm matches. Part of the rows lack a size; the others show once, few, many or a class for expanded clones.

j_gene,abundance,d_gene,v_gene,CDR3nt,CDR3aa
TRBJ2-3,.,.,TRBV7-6,TGTGCCAGCAGCCGTAGAGAAACAGATACGCAGTATTTT,CASSRRETDTQYF
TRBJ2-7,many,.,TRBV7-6,TGTGCCAGCAGCTTAGCGGCCAGCACCTACGAGCAGTACTTC,CASSLAASTYEQYF
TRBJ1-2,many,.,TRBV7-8,TGTGCCAGCAGCTTAGGGGAAGGGAACTATGGCTACACCTTC,CASSLGEGNYGYTF
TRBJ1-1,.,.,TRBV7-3,TGTGCCAGCAGTAAGCAGGGAATATCCCCCACTGAAGCTTTCTTT,CASSKQGISPTEAFF
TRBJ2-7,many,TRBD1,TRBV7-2,TGTGCCAGCAGCCGACAGGGCGGGTACGAGCAGTACTTC,CASSRQGGYEQYF
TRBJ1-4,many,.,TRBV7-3,TGTGCCAGCAGCCCGACTGGGATGGTTAATGAAAAACTGTTTTTT,CASSPTGMVNEKLFF
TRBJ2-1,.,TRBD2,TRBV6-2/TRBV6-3,TGTGCCAGCAGTTCCTCTAGCGGGGGGGCCGGGGAGCAGTTCTTC,CASSSSSGGAGEQFF
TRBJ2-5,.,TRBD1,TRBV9,TGTGCCAGCAGCGTAGTGGACAGGGCGGAAGAGACCCAGTACTTC,CASSVVDRAEETQYF
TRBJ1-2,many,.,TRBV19,TGTGCCAGTAGTACCCGCATCAACAGGAGACGGGATGGCTACACCTTC,CASSTRINRRRDGYTF
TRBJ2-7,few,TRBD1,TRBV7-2,TGTGCCAGCGGACAGGATTCCTACGAGCAGTACTTC,CASGQDSYEQYF
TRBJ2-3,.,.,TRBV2,TGTGCCAGCAGTGTCAGCGGGGACAACACAGATACGCAGTATTTT,CASSVSGDNTDTQYF
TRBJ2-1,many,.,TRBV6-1,TGTGCCAGCAGTGAAGTACAGGTTCCCTCCTACAATGAGCAGTTCTTC,CASSEVQVPSYNEQFF
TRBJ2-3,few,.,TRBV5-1,TGCGCCAGCAGCTCACGACTAGTGGTAGATACGCAGTATTTT,CASSSRLVVDTQYF
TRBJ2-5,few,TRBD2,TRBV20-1,TGCAGTGCTAGGGGCGTTGCGGGGGATACCCAAGAGACCCAGTACTTC,CSARGVAGDTQETQYF
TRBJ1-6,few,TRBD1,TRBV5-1,TGCGCCAGCAGCTTCTTACCGGGACAGGGTAATTCACCCCTCCACTTT,CASSFLPGQGNSPLHF
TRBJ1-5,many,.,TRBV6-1,TGTGCCAGCAAAGAAATAGTTTGGGACATTAGGTCGAATCAGCCCCAGCATTTT,CASKEIVWDIRSNQPQHF
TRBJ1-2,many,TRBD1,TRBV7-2,TGTGCCAGCAGCTCGGGACAGGGGGCTCGAGGCTACACCTTC,CASSSGQGARGYTF
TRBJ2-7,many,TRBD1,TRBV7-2,TGTGCCAGCAGCTGGGGACAGACCTACGAGCAGTACTTC,CASSWGQTYEQYF
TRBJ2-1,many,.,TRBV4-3,TGCGCCAGCAGCCAAGGGTCAGGGAGAAACAATGAGCAGTTCTTC,CASSQGSGRNNEQFF
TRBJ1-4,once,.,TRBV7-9,TGTGCCAGCAGCTTAAGGGCAGGGGATGCAACTAATGAAAAACTGTTTTTT,CASSLRAGDATNEKLFF
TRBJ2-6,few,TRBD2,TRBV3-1,TGTGCCAGCAGCCAAGATCCGGGACTAGCTGGAGTCAACGTCCTGACTTTC,CASSQDPGLAGVNVLTF
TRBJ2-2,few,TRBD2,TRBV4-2,TGTGCCAGCAGCTATAGACTAGCGGGAGGCCCCGGGGAGCTGTTTTTT,CASSYRLAGGPGELFF
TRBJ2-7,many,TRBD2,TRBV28,TGTGCCAGCAGTCCGTCCCTTAGCGGGAGGTTCCAGTACTTC,CASSPSLSGRFQYF
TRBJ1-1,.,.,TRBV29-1,TGCAGCGTTGCTCGGAGGGAAGCTGAAGCTTTCTTT,CSVARREAEAFF
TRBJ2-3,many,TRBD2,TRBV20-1,TGCAGTGCTCTCACCATAACCGGACTAGCGGGAGTAGATACGCAGTATTTT,CSALTITGLAGVDTQYF
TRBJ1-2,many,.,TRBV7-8,TGTGCCAGCAGCTTAGCGCGGTGGGCGGCTAACTATGGCTACACCTTC,CASSLARWAANYGYTF
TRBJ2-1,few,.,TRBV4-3,TGCGCCAGCAGCCAAGATTTTATGGAGAATGAGCAGTTCTTC,CASSQDFMENEQFF
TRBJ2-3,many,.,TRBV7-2,TGTGCCAGCAGCTCGCCCTTCCTAGTGGATACAGATACGCAGTATTTT,CASSSPFLVDTDTQYF
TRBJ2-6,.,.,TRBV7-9,TGTGCCAGCAGCCGATCGGTAGGTGGGGCCAACGTCCTGACTTTC,CASSRSVGGANVLTF
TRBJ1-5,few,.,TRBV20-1,TGCAGTGCTAGTGGTTTGGGGGGCGAGAGCAATCAGCCCCAGCATTTT,CSASGLGGESNQPQHF
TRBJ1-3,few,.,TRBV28,TGTGCCAGCAGTTTGTGGGGGTCCTCTGGAAACACCATATATTTT,CASSLWGSSGNTIYF
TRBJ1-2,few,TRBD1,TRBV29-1,TGCAGCGTGGGACAGGGATATGGCTACACCTTC,CSVGQGYGYTF
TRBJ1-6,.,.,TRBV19,TGTGCCAGTAGCCGGACAGCTAATTCACCCCTCCACTTT,CASSRTANSPLHF
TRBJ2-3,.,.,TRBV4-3,TGCGCCAGCAGCCAAGAAAGCGGACTCACAGATACGCAGTATTTT,CASSQESGLTDTQYF
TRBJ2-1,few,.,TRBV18,TGTGCCAGCTCACCACCGACGGGACCCTACAATGAGCAGTTCTTC,CASSPPTGPYNEQFF
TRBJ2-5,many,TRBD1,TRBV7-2,TGTGCCAGCAGCTTCGGGACAGGGGGCGCAGAGACCCAGTACTTC,CASSFGTGGAETQYF
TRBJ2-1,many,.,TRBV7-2,TGTGCCAGCAGCGCCAGGGGGGGGCAGTACAATGAGCAGTTCTTC,CASSARGGQYNEQFF
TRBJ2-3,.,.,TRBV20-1,TGCAGTGCACACTCCGGTGGAGACACAGATACGCAGTATTTT,CSAHSGGDTDTQYF
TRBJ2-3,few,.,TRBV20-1,TGCAGTGCTCCTGTTGATACGCAGTATTTT,CSAPVDTQYF
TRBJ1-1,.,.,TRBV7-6,TGTGCCAGCAGCTTAGTGCGGGGCATGAACACTGAAGCTTTCTTT,CASSLVRGMNTEAFF
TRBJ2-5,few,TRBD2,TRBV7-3,TGTGCCAGCAGCTCCCTGGGAGGACTAGGGACCCAGTACTTC,CASSSLGGLGTQYF
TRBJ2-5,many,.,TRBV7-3,TGTGCCAGCAGTCCGACTGGGGCAGAGACCCAGTACTTC,CASSPTGAETQYF
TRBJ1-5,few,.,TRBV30,TGTGCCTGGAGGACTTCGAGGGATCAGCCCCAGCATTTT,CAWRTSRDQPQHF
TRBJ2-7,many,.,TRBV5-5,TGTGCCAGCAGCCAGGACATTTACGAGCAGTACTTC,CASSQDIYEQYF
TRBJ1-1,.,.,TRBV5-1,TGCGCCAGCAGCTTGACTGTAAGCACTGAAGCTTTCTTT,CASSLTVSTEAFF
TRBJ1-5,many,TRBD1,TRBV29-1,TGCAGCGCCTTACTGACAGGGCAGGCCAATCAGCCCCAGCATTTT,CSALLTGQANQPQHF
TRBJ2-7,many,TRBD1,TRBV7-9,TGTGCCAGCAGCTCTTCAGACCGGGACAGGGACCTCGAGCAGTACTTC,CASSSSDRDRDLEQYF
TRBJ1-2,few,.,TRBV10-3,TGTGCCATCAGTGAGTCGAATGGGCAGTACTATGGCTACACCTTC,CAISESNGQYYGYTF
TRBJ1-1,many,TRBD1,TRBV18,TGTGCCAGCTCACCACGAAGACAGGGGGAGGCCACTGAAGCTTTCTTT,CASSPRRQGEATEAFF
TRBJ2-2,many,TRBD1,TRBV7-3,TGTGCCAGCAGCCCGGGACAGCAGAACACCGGGGAGCTGTTTTTT,CASSPGQQNTGELFF
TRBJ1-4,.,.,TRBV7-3,TGTGCCAGCAGCCACCGGGACAACTATAATGAAAAACTGTTTTTT,CASSHRDNYNEKLFF
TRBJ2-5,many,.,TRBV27,TGTGCCAGCATTCGATGTAGCCCAAAAGAGACCCAGTACTTC,CASIRCSPKETQYF
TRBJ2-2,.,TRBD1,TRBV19,TGTGCCTCCCGGCGGACAGGGGGGAACACCGGGGAGCTGTTTTTT,CASRRTGGNTGELFF
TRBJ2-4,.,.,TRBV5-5,TGTGCCAGCAGCCCACGGGCCGAAGGCAAAAACATTCAGTACTTC,CASSPRAEGKNIQYF
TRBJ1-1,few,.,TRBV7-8,TGTGCCAGCGTCCCGAGGGCAGGGATGGGAACTGAAGCTTTCTTT,CASVPRAGMGTEAFF